The clone carrying this TCR beta chain rates as medium-sized. The antigen remains undetermined. Constant-region reverse primers amplified full-length variable regions, followed by semi-nested Nested Universal Primer A PCR. TCRdb reprocessed the 5' RACE reads with MiXCR, giving one entry per CDR3 protein. The sample shows tens of thousands of distinct CDR3 sequences, more than 25% of them seen only once. Study-level results: Tumor Tregs overlapped most with tumor, then blood, naive CD4+ cells. In terms of TCR gene usage, tumor memory CD4+ T cells clustered together with blood and lymph node memory CD4+ cells, as well as with lymph node naive CD4+ cells.

Sequencing was carried out using tumor-infiltrating naive CD4+ T cells sorted from the breast tumor. Subset: naive CD4+ T cells, CD4+CD45RA+CD25-. The receptor's source is a female donor with breast cancer.

The CDR3 loop reads CSVLAGGPNIQYF. DNA of the CDR3: TGCAGCGTTCTAGCGGGAGGGCCGAACATTCAGTACTTC. The chain has TRBV29-1 and TRBJ2-4; TRBD2 aligns across 12 bases. The CDR3 has 13 residues. Losses at the gene ends were 5 bases for V and 7 bases for J; bases not matched to a gene: 3. Germline V gene data show CDR1 as SQVTM and CDR2 as ANQGSEA.